The clone carrying this TCR beta chain was seen once. The record originates from a study of blood T cell repertoires in COVID-19. From germline, CDR1 is LNHDA and CDR2 SQIVND (reference sequence). The V end lost 5 bases, the J end lost 1 base, and 10 bases lay between the germline ends. The CDR3 extends over 14 amino acids. In the original analysis: Amplification of reference gene primers provided the estimated nucleated cell counts. Some clones are missing from TCRdb's copy, which holds only in-frame ones; the method was immunoSEQ multiplex PCR. For V, J and clone size, that table is used; D and trimming come from the DNA. Among 80,000 to 130,000 clones listed, roughly 90% were seen once.

The sample taken for sequencing was peripheral blood. The chain employs TRBV19 and TRBJ2-3, with a tentative D call TRBD2 (6 bases). The sequence was obtained from a man aged 60 to 69 with acute or convalescent COVID-19. The CDR3 nucleotides read TGTGCCAGTAGTCCGTGGGAGGGCACAGATACGCAGTATTTT. Translated, it gives CASSPWEGTDTQYF.